Below, 9 T cell receptor beta chains from the same sample are listed, as sequenced in a study of sequential checkpoint blockade in melanoma. Clones were sequenced by immunoSEQ multiplex PCR, and TCRdb holds only the in-frame ones, with some missing. The table has about 37,000 clones, roughly 32% seen once. Treatment given: randomized to nivolumab then ipilimumab (arm A) or the reverse (arm B). Sample: tumor tissue (inferred from file names), taken from a patient given nivolumab and ipilimumab in sequence. Every receptor here comes from a human donor with melanoma.

This clone was observed a handful of times. This chain joins TRBV9 and TRBJ2-1; 8 bases line up with TRBD2. The V and J ends lost 0 bases and 4 bases, in that order; junction bases with no gene match: 6. The CDR3 extends over 16 amino acids. Germline CDR1 is SGDLS and CDR2 is YYNGEE. This CDR3 is CASSVGSSGGYNEQFF. The CDR3 region has the DNA TGTGCCAGCAGCGTAGGTAGCAGCGGGGGTTACAATGAGCAGTTCTTC.

The gene calls are TRBV18 and TRBJ1-3; D remains unclear. The CDR3 has 14 residues. The germline V gene encodes CDR1 KGHSH and CDR2 LQKENI. V was trimmed by 3 bases and J by 2 bases, leaving 8 bases between them. The CDR3 reads CASSPDPAGNTIYF. CDR3 nucleotide sequence: TGTGCCAGCTCACCTGACCCAGCTGGAAACACCATATATTTT. The entire variable domain, with the rest obtained from reference TRBV18 and TRBJ1-3, is as follows: NAGVMQNPRHLVRRRGQEARLRCSPMKGHSHVYWYRQLPEEGLKFMVYLQKENIIDESGMPKERFSAEFPKEGPSILRIQQVVRGDSAAYFCASSPDPAGNTIYFGEGSWLTVV.

The chain combines TRBV25-1 with TRBJ2-5, with D possibly called TRBD1 or TRBD2 (5 bases each). Trimming took off 8 bases at V and 2 bases at J, with 12 bases between the two ends. Germline V gene sequence: CDR1 MGHDK, CDR2 SYGVNS. The CDR3 loop spans 13 amino acids. The CDR3 DNA follows: TGTGCCAGCGCCCGGGGCCAGCAAGAGACCCAGTACTTC. It translates to CASARGQQETQYF.

V gene TRBV19 combines with J gene TRBJ1-2; D ambiguous. In germline, CDR1 is LNHDA, CDR2 SQIVND (reference sequence). The CDR3 runs 12 residues. Trimming stripped 1 base from V and 5 bases from J, with 5 bases between. CDR3 sequence reads: CASSIAAYGYTF. DNA for the CDR3: TGTGCCAGTAGTATAGCGGCTTATGGCTACACCTTC.

This chain joins TRBV19 and TRBJ2-7; D possibly uses TRBD1 or TRBD2 (6 bases each). The CDR3 loop spans 13 amino acids. Trimming pared 6 bases from V and 3 bases from J, leaving 12 bases between. Germline V gene sequence: CDR1 LNHDA, CDR2 SQIVND (reference sequence). DNA for the CDR3: TGTGCCAGTAGCGGGGGCTTAGACTACGAGCAGTACTTC. Encoded protein: CASSGGLDYEQYF.

This clone was recorded a few times. CDR3 nucleotides: TGTGCCAGCACTCAACCGGGGGGGGTATGGCCCCAGCATTTT. Protein: CASTQPGGVWPQHF. V and J are TRBV6-7 and TRBJ1-5; D may be TRBD1 (5 bases). TRBV6-7 is an open reading frame, and its role is uncertain. V lost 7 bases to trimming and J lost 9 bases, with 19 bases between them. This CDR3 is built from 14 residues.

This clone turned up a few times. The CDR3 DNA sequence: TGTGCCAGCTCACTCTCAGGGACAGGTGATAATGAGCAGTTCTTC. This gives the protein CASSLSGTGDNEQFF. V is TRBV18 and J is TRBJ2-1, with TRBD1 matching over 8 bases. The CDR3 covers 15 residues. V dropped 4 bases and J dropped 7; count of bases not matched to a gene: 9. Germline CDR1 and CDR2: KGHSH and LQKENI.

Only a few counts were recorded for this clone. V and J are TRBV6-8 and TRBJ1-1, with unresolved D. Trimming stripped 0 bases from V and 0 bases from J, with 8 bases between. The V gene's germline CDR1 is MNHGY and CDR2 SAAAGT. The CDR3 runs 15 residues. The CDR3 DNA sequence: TGTGCCAGCAGTTACTCGTGGGAAATGAACACTGAAGCTTTCTTT. This translates into CASSYSWEMNTEAFF.

The rearrangement joins TRBV12-5 to TRBJ1-5; 11 bases are shared with TRBD1. The CDR3 sequence is 14 residues long. Germline CDR1 LGHNT, CDR2 FRNRAP. CDR3 loop: CASTGQGASQPQHF. The CDR3 DNA follows: TGTGCCAGCACCGGACAGGGGGCGTCTCAGCCCCAGCATTTT.